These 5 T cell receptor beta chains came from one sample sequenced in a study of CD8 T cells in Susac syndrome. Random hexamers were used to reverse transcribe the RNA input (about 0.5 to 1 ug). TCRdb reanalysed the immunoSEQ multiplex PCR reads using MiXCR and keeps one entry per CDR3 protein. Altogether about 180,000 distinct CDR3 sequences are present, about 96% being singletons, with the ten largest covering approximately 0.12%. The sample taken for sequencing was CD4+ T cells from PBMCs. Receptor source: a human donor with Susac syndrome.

The chain's CDR3 is CSARETFRLAGNNEQFF. The CDR3 DNA reads TGCAGTGCTAGAGAGACCTTCCGACTAGCGGGCAACAATGAGCAGTTCTTC. The chain joins TRBV20-1 to TRBJ2-1; the match to TRBD2 covers 10 bases. V shed 0 bases and J 5 bases; nucleotides not matched to a gene: 10. There are 17 residues in the CDR3. Germline CDR1 reads DFQATT; CDR2 reads SNEGSKA (reference sequence).

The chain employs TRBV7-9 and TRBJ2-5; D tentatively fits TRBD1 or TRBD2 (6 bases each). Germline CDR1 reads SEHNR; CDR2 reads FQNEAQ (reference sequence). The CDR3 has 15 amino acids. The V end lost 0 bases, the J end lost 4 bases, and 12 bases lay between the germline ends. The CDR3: CASSLATGARETQYF. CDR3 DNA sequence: TGTGCCAGCAGCTTAGCAACGGGGGCGAGAGAGACCCAGTACTTC.

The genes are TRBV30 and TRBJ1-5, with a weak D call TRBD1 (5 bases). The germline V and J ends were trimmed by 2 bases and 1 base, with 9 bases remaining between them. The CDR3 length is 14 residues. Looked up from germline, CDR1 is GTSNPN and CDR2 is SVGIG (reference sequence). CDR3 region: CAWSPGLSNQPQHF. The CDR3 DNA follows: TGTGCCTGGAGTCCGGGACTCAGCAATCAGCCCCAGCATTTT.

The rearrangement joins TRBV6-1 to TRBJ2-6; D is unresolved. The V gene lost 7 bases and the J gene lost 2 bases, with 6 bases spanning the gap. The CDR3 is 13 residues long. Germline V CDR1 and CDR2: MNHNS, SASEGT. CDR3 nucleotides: TGTGCCAGCACCTCAGCTGGGGCCAACGTCCTGACTTTC. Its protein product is CASTSAGANVLTF.

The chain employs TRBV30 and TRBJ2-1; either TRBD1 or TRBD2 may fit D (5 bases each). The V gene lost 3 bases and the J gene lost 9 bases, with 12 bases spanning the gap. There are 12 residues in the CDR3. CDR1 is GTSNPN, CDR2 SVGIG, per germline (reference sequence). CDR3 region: CAWRGTLSEQFF. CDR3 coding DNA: TGTGCCTGGAGAGGGACCCTGAGTGAGCAGTTCTTC.